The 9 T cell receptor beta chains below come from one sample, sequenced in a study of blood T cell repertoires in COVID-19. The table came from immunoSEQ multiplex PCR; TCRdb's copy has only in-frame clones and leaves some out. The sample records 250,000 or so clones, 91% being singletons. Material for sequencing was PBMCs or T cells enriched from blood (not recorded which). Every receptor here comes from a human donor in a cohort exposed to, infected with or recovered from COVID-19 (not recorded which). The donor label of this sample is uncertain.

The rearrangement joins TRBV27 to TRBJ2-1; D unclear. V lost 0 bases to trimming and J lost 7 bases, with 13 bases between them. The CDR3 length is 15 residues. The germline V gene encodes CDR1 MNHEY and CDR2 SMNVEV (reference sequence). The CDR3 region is CASSLSNGPQNEQFF. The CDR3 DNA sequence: TGTGCCAGCAGTTTATCGAATGGCCCGCAAAATGAGCAGTTCTTC.

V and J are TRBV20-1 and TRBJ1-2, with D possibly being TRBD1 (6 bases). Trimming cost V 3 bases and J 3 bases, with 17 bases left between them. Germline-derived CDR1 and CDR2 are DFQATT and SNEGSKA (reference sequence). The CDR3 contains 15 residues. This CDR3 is CSASGDRRGHYGYTF. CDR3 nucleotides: TGCAGTGCTAGTGGAGACAGGCGCGGCCACTATGGCTACACCTTC.

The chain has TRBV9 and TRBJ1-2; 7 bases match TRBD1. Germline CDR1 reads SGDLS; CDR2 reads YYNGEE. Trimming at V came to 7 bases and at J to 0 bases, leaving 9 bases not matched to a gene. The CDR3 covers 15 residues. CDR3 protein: CASGRQGLTNYGYTF. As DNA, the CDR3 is TGTGCCAGCGGCAGACAGGGCTTGACTAACTATGGCTACACCTTC.

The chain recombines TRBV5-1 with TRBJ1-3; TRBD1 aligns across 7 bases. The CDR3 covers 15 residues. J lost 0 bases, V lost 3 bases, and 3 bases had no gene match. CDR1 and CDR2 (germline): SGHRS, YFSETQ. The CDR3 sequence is CASSSTGYSGNTIYF. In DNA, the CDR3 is TGCGCCAGCAGCTCGACAGGGTACTCTGGAAACACCATATATTTT.

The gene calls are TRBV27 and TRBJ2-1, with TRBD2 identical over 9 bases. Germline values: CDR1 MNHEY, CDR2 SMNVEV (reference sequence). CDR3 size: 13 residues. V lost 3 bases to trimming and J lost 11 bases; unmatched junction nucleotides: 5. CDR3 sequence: CASSLALAGKQFF. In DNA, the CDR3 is TGTGCCAGCAGTTTGGCCCTAGCGGGGAAGCAGTTCTTC.

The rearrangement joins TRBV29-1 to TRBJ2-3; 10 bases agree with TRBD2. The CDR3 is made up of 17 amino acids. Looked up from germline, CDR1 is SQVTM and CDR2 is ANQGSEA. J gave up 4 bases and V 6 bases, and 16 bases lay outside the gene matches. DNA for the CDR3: TGCAGCGTCCCAACCCCCCTGCTAGCGGGGGTTGCAGATACGCAGTATTTT. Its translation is CSVPTPLLAGVADTQYF.

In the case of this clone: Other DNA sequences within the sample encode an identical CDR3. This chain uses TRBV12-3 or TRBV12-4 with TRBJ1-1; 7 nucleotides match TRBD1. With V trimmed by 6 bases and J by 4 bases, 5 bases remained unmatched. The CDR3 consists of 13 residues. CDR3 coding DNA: TGTGCCAGCAGCCTTACAGGGGCCACTGAAGCTTTCTTT. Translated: CASSLTGATEAFF.

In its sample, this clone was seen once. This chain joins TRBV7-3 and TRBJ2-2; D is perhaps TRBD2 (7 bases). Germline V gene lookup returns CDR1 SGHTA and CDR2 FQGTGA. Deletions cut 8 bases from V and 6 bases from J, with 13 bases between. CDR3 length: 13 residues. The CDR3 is CASGGGPAGELFF. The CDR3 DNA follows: TGTGCCAGCGGCGGGGGCCCCGCCGGGGAGCTGTTTTTT.

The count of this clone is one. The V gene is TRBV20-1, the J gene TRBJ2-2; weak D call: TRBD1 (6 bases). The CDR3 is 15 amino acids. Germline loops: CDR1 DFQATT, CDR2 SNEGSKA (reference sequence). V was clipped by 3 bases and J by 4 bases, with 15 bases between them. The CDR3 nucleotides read TGCAGTGCTAGTAGGGGGACCCCCGGCACCGGGGAGCTGTTTTTT. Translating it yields CSASRGTPGTGELFF.